Given below is one T cell receptor (beta chain) in context. The CDR3 runs to 13 residues. V was shortened by 0 bases and J by 6 bases, with 8 bases between the two germline ends. The germline CDR1 and CDR2 sequences are MGHRA and YSYEKL. The entry originates in a study of blood T cell repertoires in COVID-19. Sequencing used immunoSEQ multiplex PCR; TCRdb keeps in-frame clones, though not all of them. The table includes around 64,000 clones, more than 75% detected once. V gene TRBV4-1 combines with J gene TRBJ1-2, with D perhaps TRBD1 (5 bases). This clonotype originated in a human donor in a cohort sampled during active COVID-19. The sample taken for sequencing was peripheral blood. The CDR3 DNA follows: TGCGCCAGCAGCCAAGACTTACAGGATGGCTACACCTTC. It specifies CASSQDLQDGYTF.